The entry below describes one T cell receptor (beta chain). Method: immunoSEQ multiplex PCR; TCRdb's copy keeps in-frame clones and lacks some. The sample contains approximately 120,000 clones, roughly two thirds of which appear only once. Germline V lookup: CDR1 KGHSH, CDR2 LQKENI. Trimming stripped 3 bases from V and 4 bases from J, with 7 bases between. The CDR3 spans 13 residues. These data belong to a study of shared clonotypes between healthy human individuals. Across the study: Donors consisted of two women and a few men between 18 and 49.

This receptor was identified in a woman younger than 45 in good health. The chain recombines TRBV18 with TRBJ2-1; D not certain. Sequenced: memory CD8+ T cells sorted from blood. Subset described: CD45RO+ cells pooled with CCR7-negative TemRA cells. The CDR3 protein is CASSPQDYNEQFF. CDR3 bases: TGTGCCAGCTCACCGCAGGATTACAATGAGCAGTTCTTC.